Listed here is a single T cell receptor beta chain. CDR1 is SGHVS and CDR2 is FQNEAQ in the germline V gene. The CDR3 has 12 amino acids. Between the trimmed V and J ends, which lost 5 bases and 6 bases, there was a span of 9 bases. Original data processing: Nucleated cell counts were estimated from reference gene primer amplification. TCRdb keeps only in-frame clones here, not all; method: immunoSEQ multiplex PCR. The V and J calls and the clone size are those of that table, but D and trimming were determined from the DNA. The sample carries some 75,000 clones, 75% to 90% recorded once. This entry comes from a study of blood T cell repertoires in COVID-19. At the level of the study: Donors in the United States, Italy and Spain gave samples during acute or convalescent COVID-19. PBMCs, B-cell-depleted T cells, or T cells provided the cDNA or gDNA that made up the material.

Specimen: peripheral blood. The chain combines TRBV7-8 with TRBJ2-3; no definite D call. The origin of this receptor is a man aged 55 to 70 with acute or convalescent COVID-19. Written as DNA, the CDR3 is TGTGCCAGCAGCCCCCCCCGGGATACGCAGTATTTT. Translation: CASSPPRDTQYF.